This entry features one T cell receptor beta chain sequence. This specimen belongs to a study of blood T cell repertoires in COVID-19. About the study: Researchers got acute and convalescent COVID-19 samples from the United States, Italy and Spain. Sources were T cells, B-cell-depleted T cells, or PBMCs; the material itself was cDNA or gDNA.

In the original analysis: By means of reference gene primer amplification, nucleated cell counts were estimated. Only in-frame clones appear in the TCRdb table, and some are missing; sequencing was by immunoSEQ multiplex PCR. Clonal size and the V and J genes are those of that table, whereas D and trimming came from the DNA. The table lists 150,000 to 200,000 clones, around 67% of them singletons. The clonotype originates from a woman aged 80 or over with acute or convalescent COVID-19. Input material: peripheral blood.

The CDR3 sequence: CASSPTGNYGYTF. In nucleotides, the CDR3 is TGTGCCAGCAGCCCTACAGGGAACTATGGCTACACCTTC. This chain uses TRBV7-2 with TRBJ1-2; a possible D gene is TRBD1 (6 bases). Between the trimmed V and J ends, which lost 5 bases and 2 bases, there was a span of 9 bases. The CDR3 length is 13 residues. CDR1 is SGHTA, CDR2 FQGNSA, per germline.